Listed below are T cell receptor beta chains from one sample, sequenced in a study of neurological immune-mediated disorders. TCRdb reprocessed the 5' RACE reads via MiXCR and lists one record per CDR3 protein. This sample has about 27,000 distinct CDR3 sequences, with around 3.4% found just once. The sequenced material came from PBMCs. The receptors were sampled from a woman in her 30s with multiple sclerosis. CDR3s include the opening cysteine and the closing phenylalanine or tryptophan. The D gene is left open where the match is weak. The size field reads once, few or many counts, or a class when the clone is expanded.

j_call d_call v_call clone_size cdr3_nt cdr3_aa
TRBJ2-2 NA TRBV6-1 few TGTGCCAGCAGTGCTCCCCTGGGCACCGGGGAGCTGTTTTTT CASSAPLGTGELFF
TRBJ1-5 NA TRBV19 many TGTGCCAGTAGGATCGGACAACCCGGGGGTCAGCCCCAGCATTTT CASRIGQPGGQPQHF
TRBJ2-1 NA TRBV29-1 many TGCAGCATCAATCCTACAGTGAATGAGCAGTTCTTC CSINPTVNEQFF
TRBJ2-6 NA TRBV5-1 many TGCGCCAGCAGTGAAGGCTCTGGGGCCAACGTCCTGACTTTC CASSEGSGANVLTF
TRBJ1-2 TRBD1 TRBV5-1 many TGCGCCAGCAGCTTGGCCCAAGGGGGCCCCTACTATGGCTACACCTTC CASSLAQGGPYYGYTF
TRBJ2-2 NA TRBV29-1 many TGCAGCGTTGAAGATCGAGGAACCGGGGAGCTGTTTTTT CSVEDRGTGELFF
TRBJ2-1 TRBD1 TRBV5-5 many TGTGCCAGCAGCCAACACCGGGACAGGCTATACAATGAGCAGTTCTTC CASSQHRDRLYNEQFF
TRBJ2-2 TRBD1 TRBV5-1 many TGCGCCAGCAGCTTGGTCCGGGACAGCAACACCGGGGAGCTGTTTTTT CASSLVRDSNTGELFF
TRBJ2-3 NA TRBV20-1 many TGCAGTGCTATTGTGGGCGCCAGCACAGATACGCAGTATTTT CSAIVGASTDTQYF
TRBJ1-6 NA TRBV6-5 many TGTGCCAGCAGTTACAACAGTAATTCACCCCTCCACTTT CASSYNSNSPLHF
TRBJ2-5 NA TRBV11-2 many TGTGCCAGCAGCTTCTTCTCGGGTACAGGGAAAGAGACCCAGTACTTC CASSFFSGTGKETQYF
TRBJ2-5 TRBD2 TRBV10-1 many TGCGCCAGCCAAACAGGGTTCCCGACTAGCGGGAGACAGACCCAGTACTTC CASQTGFPTSGRQTQYF
TRBJ1-6 NA TRBV7-2 many TGTGCCAGCAGCTTTGCCGGGGCCGGTAATTCACCCCTCAACTTT CASSFAGAGNSPLNF
TRBJ2-7 NA TRBV12-3/TRBV12-4 many TGTGCCAGCAGCCCCACCGGGAGATCCCACGAGCAGTACTTC CASSPTGRSHEQYF